This TCR beta chain is from a study of T cells after yellow fever vaccination. Background on the study: Preparation of fractions with low cell numbers was performed using SMART-Seq v4 Ultra Low Input. Study-level findings and limits: Post-booster reappearance was seen for most primary-vaccination clones (roughly 97% CD4, around 88% CD8). A faster peak, day 5 versus 15, was reached by the weaker secondary response.

The CDR3 contains 10 residues. In making TCR cDNA, 5'RACE template switching added a universal primer site and UMIs to it. TCRdb independently ran MiXCR on the 5' RACE reads; one entry per CDR3 protein. This table has just under 600,000 distinct CDR3 sequences, 13% appearing once. This clonotype was detected ten times or more. Antigen specificity is unknown. The chain employs TRBV21-1 and TRBJ2-1; TRBD1, the D gene given by the table, was not confirmed from the DNA. TRBV21-1 corresponds to a pseudogene. The sample in question was PBMCs, obtained on the day of the yellow fever booster vaccination. The sequence derives from a man aged 30 to 39 who received the YFV17D yellow fever vaccine. The CDR3 reads CALGGVGQFF. Written as DNA, the CDR3 is TGTGCCCTCGGGGGCGTGGGACAGTTCTTC.